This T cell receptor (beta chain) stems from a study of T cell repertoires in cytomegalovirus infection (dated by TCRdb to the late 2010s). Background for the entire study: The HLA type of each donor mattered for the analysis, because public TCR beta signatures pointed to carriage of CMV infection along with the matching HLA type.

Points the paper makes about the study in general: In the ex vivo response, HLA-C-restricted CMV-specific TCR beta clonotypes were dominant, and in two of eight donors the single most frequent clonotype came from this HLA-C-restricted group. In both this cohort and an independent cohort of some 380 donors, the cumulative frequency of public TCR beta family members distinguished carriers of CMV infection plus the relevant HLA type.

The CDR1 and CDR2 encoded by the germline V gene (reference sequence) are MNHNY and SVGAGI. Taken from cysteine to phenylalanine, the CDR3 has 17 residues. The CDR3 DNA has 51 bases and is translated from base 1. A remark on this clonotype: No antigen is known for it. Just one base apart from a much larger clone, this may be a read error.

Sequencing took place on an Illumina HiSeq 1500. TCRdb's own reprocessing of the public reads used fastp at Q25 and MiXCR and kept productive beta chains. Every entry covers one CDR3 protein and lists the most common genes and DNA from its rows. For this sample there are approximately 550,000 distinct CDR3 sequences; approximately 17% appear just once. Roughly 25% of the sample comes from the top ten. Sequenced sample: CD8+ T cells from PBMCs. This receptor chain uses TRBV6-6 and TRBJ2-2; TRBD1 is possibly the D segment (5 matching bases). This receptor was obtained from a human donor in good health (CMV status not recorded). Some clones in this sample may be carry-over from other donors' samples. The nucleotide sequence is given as TGTGCCAGCAGTTACGCGAACAGGCTAACGAACACCAGGGAGCTGTTTTTT. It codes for CASSYANRLTNTRELFF.